The 30 T cell receptor beta chains listed next were all sequenced from one sample in a study of identical twins. TCRdb processed the 5' RACE reads anew with MiXCR; each CDR3 protein has one entry. This table has approximately 600,000 distinct CDR3 sequences, under 8.5% appearing once. This same sample was also taken into another study, of yellow fever vaccine responses in identical twins.

Material: PBMCs. Every receptor here comes from a woman aged 18-30 years in good health.

In its sample, this clonotype was seen a few times. The rearrangement uses TRBV2 and TRBJ2-2; either TRBD1 or TRBD2 may fit D (5 bases each). The CDR3 has 15 amino acids. CDR1 SNHLY and CDR2 FYNNEI come from the germline V gene. Trimming took 3 bases from V and 6 from J, leaving 14 bases between them. The CDR3 loop reads CASSDFTGLAGELFF. The CDR3 region has the DNA TGTGCCAGCAGTGATTTTACGGGGCTAGCCGGGGAGCTGTTTTTT.

There are a few counts of this clonotype. The V and J genes are TRBV3-1 and TRBJ2-1, with 7 nucleotides matching TRBD1. The CDR3 runs 16 residues. Germline V gives CDR1 LGHDT, CDR2 YNNKEL (reference sequence). With 0 bases clipped from V and 10 bases from J, the junction kept 12 bases outside the gene matches. For the CDR3, the DNA is TGTGCCAGCAGCCAAGAGCATGAGACAGGGTGGGGGGAGCAGTTCTTC. Protein: CASSQEHETGWGEQFF.

This sequence joins TRBV6-1 and TRBJ2-3; 10 bases map to TRBD2. There are 14 residues in the CDR3. Trimming cost V 6 bases and J 2 bases; bases outside gene matches: 2. CDR1 and CDR2 from the germline V gene are MNHNS and SASEGT. The CDR3 sequence: CASRSGRATDTQYF. In DNA form, the CDR3 reads TGTGCCAGCAGGAGCGGGAGGGCCACAGATACGCAGTATTTT.

J is TRBJ2-7 and V is TRBV5-1; 9 bases are a match to TRBD1. V lost 2 bases to trimming and J lost 6 bases; unmatched junction nucleotides: 6. CDR1 and CDR2 from the germline V gene are SGHRS and YFSETQ. The CDR3 sequence is 14 residues long. The CDR3 loop reads CASSFGTGSLEQYV. CDR3 nucleotides: TGCGCCAGCAGCTTCGGGACAGGGTCTCTCGAGCAGTACGTC.

This clonotype was seen many times. The rearrangement joins TRBV5-1 to TRBJ2-7; the match to TRBD1 covers 9 bases. V lost 1 base, J lost 3 bases, and 2 bases stayed unmatched. The length of the CDR3 is 14 residues. Germline CDR1 SGHRS, CDR2 YFSETQ. The CDR3 DNA follows: TGCGCCAGCAGCTTGCAGGACAGGGGCTACGAGCAGTACTTC. This translates into CASSLQDRGYEQYF.

In this sample, this clonotype turned up many times. V is TRBV7-9 and J is TRBJ2-1; D is perhaps TRBD1 (6 bases). Germline V lookup: CDR1 SEHNR, CDR2 FQNEAQ (reference sequence). The CDR3 sequence is 16 residues long. The ends were cut back, 4 bases at V and 4 bases at J, with 17 bases in the middle. The CDR3 is CASSSQGGVVYNEQFF. CDR3 coding DNA: TGTGCCAGCAGCTCCCAAGGGGGTGTGGTATACAATGAGCAGTTCTTC.

This clonotype was detected many times. CDR3 sequence (DNA): TGCGCCAGCAGCTTGGAGTTTGGCCAGGTATACAATGAGCAGTTCTTC. Translating gives CASSLEFGQVYNEQFF. The chain joins TRBV5-1 to TRBJ2-1; no clear D gene. CDR1 and CDR2 from the germline V gene are SGHRS and YFSETQ. V lost 0 bases, J lost 4 bases, and 14 bases lay in between. The CDR3 length is 16 residues. The whole variable domain, filled in from reference TRBV5-1 and TRBJ2-1, reads KAGVTQTPRYLIKTRGQQVTLSCSPISGHRSVSWYQQTPGQGLQFLFEYFSETQRNKGNFPGRFSGRQFSNSRSEMNVSTLELGDSALYLCASSLEFGQVYNEQFFGPGTRLTVL.

CDR3 sequence: CASSSTLGLAVATQYF. The DNA for the CDR3 is TGCGCCAGCAGCTCTACGCTGGGACTAGCGGTAGCTACGCAGTATTTT. The chain uses TRBV5-1 and TRBJ2-3; 11 bases agree with TRBD2. Germline V CDR1 and CDR2: SGHRS, YFSETQ. Trimming took 3 bases from V and 8 from J; bases not matched to a gene: 11. This CDR3 spans 16 amino acids.

The gene calls are TRBV4-1 and TRBJ2-1; D unresolved. Trimming pared 1 base from V and 11 bases from J, leaving 12 bases between. Germline V CDR1 and CDR2: MGHRA, YSYEKL. This CDR3 region has 13 residues. The CDR3 sequence is CASSQVSGWKQFF. CDR3 nucleotide sequence: TGCGCCAGCAGCCAAGTTTCTGGGTGGAAGCAGTTCTTC.

This clonotype has only a few counts. This sequence joins TRBV10-3 and TRBJ2-1, with 9 bases fitting TRBD2. There are 14 residues in the CDR3. Germline V lookup: CDR1 ENHRY, CDR2 SYGVKD. The V gene end was trimmed by 10 bases and the J gene end by 7 bases; junction bases not matched to a gene: 11. The CDR3 loop is CATLPRGGYNEQFF. CDR3 sequence (DNA): TGTGCCACCCTGCCGCGGGGGGGATATAATGAGCAGTTCTTC.

The chain has TRBV21-1 and TRBJ2-5; no check of the table's D call, TRBD2, against the DNA was made. TRBV21-1 is marked as a pseudogene. The CDR3 has 15 amino acids. The CDR3 region is CASSSPAGMEETQYF. CDR3 nucleotide sequence: TGTGCCAGCAGCAGTCCAGCGGGGATGGAAGAGACCCAGTACTTC.

CDR3 in amino acids: CSARGQGLPTEAFF. CDR3 coding DNA: TGCAGTGCTAGAGGACAGGGGTTACCCACTGAAGCTTTCTTT. V and J are TRBV20-1 and TRBJ1-1; 8 bases agree with TRBD1. Germline lookup yields CDR1 DFQATT and CDR2 SNEGSKA (reference sequence). The CDR3 covers 14 residues. J gave up 4 bases and V 1 base, and 5 bases lay outside the gene matches.

The table lists this clonotype with a few counts. V gene TRBV5-1 combines with J gene TRBJ1-4; possible D gene TRBD1, 6 bases. Between the trimmed V and J ends, which lost 4 bases and 5 bases, there was a span of 12 bases. The germline V gene has CDR1 SGHRS and CDR2 YFSETQ. This CDR3 has 14 residues. In nucleotides, the CDR3 is TGCGCCAGCAGCACAACAGGGCAGAATGAAAAACTGTTTTTT. Translated: CASSTTGQNEKLFF.

The J gene is TRBJ2-2, the V gene TRBV19, with 8 bases aligning to TRBD2. The CDR3 consists of 15 residues. Germline V gene data show CDR1 as LNHDA and CDR2 as SQIVND (reference sequence). V gave up 5 bases and J gave up 4 bases; unmatched junction bases: 6. In DNA form, the CDR3 reads TGTGCCAGTAGTGTAGCGGGGTTGGGCACCGGGGAGCTGTTTTTT. This encodes CASSVAGLGTGELFF.

This clonotype was observed many times. The V gene is TRBV5-1, the J gene TRBJ2-2, with TRBD2 identical over 7 bases. Losses at the gene ends were 4 bases for V and 0 bases for J; bases not matched to a gene: 6. The CDR3 sequence is 16 residues long. CDR1 SGHRS and CDR2 YFSETQ come from the germline V gene. The CDR3 loop is CASSLGGMANTGELFF. The DNA for the CDR3 is TGCGCCAGCAGCCTGGGGGGGATGGCGAACACCGGGGAGCTGTTTTTT.

This chain links TRBV20-1 with TRBJ1-5; weak D call: TRBD1 (5 bases). Germline CDR1 reads DFQATT; CDR2 reads SNEGSKA (reference sequence). Trimming removed 4 bases at V and 4 bases at J, with 17 bases between. The CDR3 contains 15 residues. CDR3 region: CSAIKQTDYNQPQHF. The CDR3 nucleotides are TGCAGTGCTATAAAACAGACAGATTATAATCAGCCCCAGCATTTT.

This clonotype came up many times. V gene TRBV29-1 combines with J gene TRBJ2-7; D possibly corresponds to TRBD1 (6 bases). In germline, CDR1 is SQVTM, CDR2 ANQGSEA. The CDR3 covers 12 residues. Trimming pared 4 bases from V and 1 base from J, leaving 8 bases between. The CDR3 DNA reads TGCAGCGTTGGGGGACAATCCTACGAGCAGTACTTC. Its translation: CSVGGQSYEQYF.

The CDR3 coding sequence is TGTGCCAGCTCACCACTCAGCGGTCGAGGTCTAGCCAAAAACATTCAGTACTTC. This gives the protein CASSPLSGRGLAKNIQYF. This chain links TRBV18 with TRBJ2-4; maybe TRBD2 (5 bases). Trimming took off 1 base at V and 0 bases at J, with 16 bases between the two ends. CDR1 is KGHSH and CDR2 is LQKENI in the germline V gene. The CDR3 totals 18 residues. Filled out from reference TRBV18 and TRBJ2-4, the complete variable domain reads NAGVMQNPRHLVRRRGQEARLRCSPMKGHSHVYWYRQLPEEGLKFMVYLQKENIIDESGMPKERFSAEFPKEGPSILRIQQVVRGDSAAYFCASSPLSGRGLAKNIQYFGAGTRLSVL.

This clonotype was seen ten or more times. This chain joins TRBV29-1 and TRBJ2-5; TRBD1 agrees at 12 bases. Germline CDR1 and CDR2: SQVTM and ANQGSEA. CDR3 length: 15 amino acids. The V and J ends lost 6 bases and 5 bases, in that order; junction bases with no gene match: 10. The CDR3 protein is CSVSTGTGGLETQYF. The CDR3 DNA follows: TGCAGCGTCTCAACCGGGACAGGGGGCTTGGAGACCCAGTACTTC.

This clonotype was seen a handful of times. V gene TRBV4-2 combines with J gene TRBJ2-3; 12 nucleotides agree with TRBD2. There are 16 residues in the CDR3. Trimming at V came to 3 bases and at J to 2 bases, leaving 3 bases not matched to a gene. The germline V gene encodes CDR1 LGHNA and CDR2 YNFKEQ. In nucleotides, the CDR3 is TGTGCCAGCAGCCAGACTAGCGGGGGAGTCACAGATACGCAGTATTTT. Translating it yields CASSQTSGGVTDTQYF.

The chain joins TRBV5-1 to TRBJ1-6; no clear D. The V gene lost 0 bases and the J gene lost 15 bases, with 13 bases spanning the gap. Germline-derived CDR1 and CDR2 are SGHRS and YFSETQ. The CDR3 length is 13 residues. The CDR3: CASSLDPDEDLHF. The CDR3 nucleotides are TGCGCCAGCAGCTTGGACCCGGACGAGGACCTCCACTTT.

This clonotype appeared a few times. The V gene is TRBV14, the J gene TRBJ2-7; 9 positions match TRBD1. The CDR3 runs 13 residues. Per germline, CDR1 SGHDN and CDR2 FVKESK. V shed 5 bases and J 2 bases; nucleotides not matched to a gene: 1. In DNA, the CDR3 is TGTGCCAGCAGCAACAGGGGGCCCTACGAGCAGTACTTC. This sequence encodes CASSNRGPYEQYF. Full variable domain (outside the CDR3, taken from reference TRBV14 and TRBJ2-7): EAGVTQFPSHSVIEKGQTVTLRCDPISGHDNLYWYRRVMGKEIKFLLHFVKESKQDESGMPNNRFLAERTGGTYSTLKVQPAELEDSGVYFCASSNRGPYEQYFGPGTRLTVT.

This clonotype was seen a handful of times. The J gene is TRBJ1-3, the V gene TRBV4-1; D uncertain. Trimming took off 2 bases at V and 0 bases at J, with 20 bases between the two ends. Looked up from germline, CDR1 is MGHRA and CDR2 is YSYEKL. This CDR3 region has 19 residues. The CDR3 region is CASSQIPHRPGSSGNTIYF. CDR3 nucleotide sequence: TGCGCCAGCAGCCAAATACCGCATCGCCCAGGAAGCTCTGGAAACACCATATATTTT.

The V call is TRBV4-1, the J call TRBJ1-4; the match to TRBD1 covers 8 bases. The V and J ends lost 7 bases and 5 bases, in that order; junction bases with no gene match: 3. The CDR3 is 13 residues long. Looked up from germline, CDR1 is MGHRA and CDR2 is YSYEKL. The DNA for the CDR3 is TGCGCCAGCACCCGGACAGGGAATGAAAAACTGTTTTTT. Its protein product is CASTRTGNEKLFF.

This clonotype occurred many times. This chain connects TRBV27 to TRBJ1-2; D is perhaps TRBD1 (6 bases). Germline V gives CDR1 MNHEY, CDR2 SMNVEV (reference sequence). With 3 bases removed from V and 8 bases from J, the gap between germline ends came to 10 bases. The CDR3 runs to 12 residues. The CDR3 coding sequence is TGTGCCAGCAGTTTCTCAGGGGCCGGCTACACCTTC. As protein: CASSFSGAGYTF.

The CDR3 is CASSLKGRHRETQYF. The DNA of the CDR3 is TGTGCCAGCAGTTTAAAAGGCAGGCACCGAGAGACCCAGTACTTC. The chain links TRBV27 to TRBJ2-5; no clear D. Germline-derived CDR1 and CDR2 are MNHEY and SMNVEV (reference sequence). Trimming cost V 2 bases and J 4 bases, with 14 bases left between them. The CDR3 is 15 residues long.

This clonotype was counted many times. The genes are TRBV20-1 and TRBJ2-2, with D possibly matching TRBD2 (5 bases). The CDR3 has 14 residues. V was pared by 1 base and J by 4 bases, with 10 bases between. CDR1 and CDR2 (germline): DFQATT, SNEGSKA (reference sequence). In DNA, the CDR3 is TGCAGTGCTAGAGGGCTAGCACTCACCGGGGAGCTGTTTTTT. Translation: CSARGLALTGELFF.

This clonotype was picked up a small number of times. The J gene is TRBJ2-1, the V gene TRBV5-1; D may be TRBD1 or TRBD2 (5 bases each). V was pared by 4 bases and J by 5 bases, with 22 bases between. Germline V gene lookup returns CDR1 SGHRS and CDR2 YFSETQ. The CDR3 totals 17 residues. The DNA of the CDR3 is TGCGCCAGCAGCATCCTACGAGGGGAAAGGCTGAACAATGAGCAGTTCTTC. This translates into CASSILRGERLNNEQFF.

The sample holds a few counts of this clonotype. The chain combines TRBV5-5 with TRBJ2-1; no firm D call. V lost 1 base and J 0 bases, leaving 14 bases between the germline ends. The CDR3 has 17 amino acids. CDR1 SGHKS and CDR2 YYEKEE come from the germline V gene (reference sequence). CDR3: CASSLMWAVSSYNEQFF. The CDR3 DNA sequence: TGTGCCAGCAGCTTGATGTGGGCGGTCAGCTCCTACAATGAGCAGTTCTTC. The full variable domain, completed using reference TRBV5-5 and TRBJ2-1, is DAGVTQSPTHLIKTRGQQVTLRCSPISGHKSVSWYQQVLGQGPQFIFQYYEKEERGRGNFPDRFSARQFPNYSSELNVNALLLGDSALYLCASSLMWAVSSYNEQFFGPGTRLTVL.

This clonotype showed up many times. The J gene is TRBJ2-3, the V gene TRBV29-1; D not resolved. CDR3 length: 12 residues. Germline CDR1 is SQVTM and CDR2 is ANQGSEA. Trimming removed 1 base from V and 6 bases from J, with 8 bases in between. This chain's CDR3 is CSVEVPPDTQYF. In nucleotides, the CDR3 is TGCAGCGTTGAAGTCCCCCCCGATACGCAGTATTTT.